One sample yielded the 8 T cell receptor beta chains listed below, sequenced in a study of T cells in Graves' hyperthyroidism and ophthalmopathy. Researchers amplified the TCR beta CDR3 regions from RNA transcripts. HTBI primers were the set used in a first-round RT-PCR of the TCR CDR3. Each CDR3 protein gets one entry after TCRdb re-called the multiplex PCR reads with MiXCR. The table lists more than 300,000 distinct CDR3 sequences, around 14% of them singletons. Input material: blood. The receptors were sampled from a woman under 30 with Graves' hyperthyroidism.

This clonotype was counted ten times or more. This chain connects TRBV20-1 to TRBJ2-7, with D unclear. The V end lost 0 bases, the J end lost 5 bases, and 8 bases lay between the germline ends. The length of the CDR3 is 12 residues. Germline V gene lookup returns CDR1 DFQATT and CDR2 SNEGSKA (reference sequence). CDR3 nucleotide sequence: TGCAGTGCTAGAGATGTGGGCCACGAGCAGTACTTC. Its translation: CSARDVGHEQYF.

The chain employs TRBV29-1 and TRBJ2-1; 7 bases fit TRBD1. CDR3 length: 13 amino acids. The trim removed 2 bases at V and 6 bases at J, leaving 4 bases unmatched. The germline gives CDR1 SQVTM, CDR2 ANQGSEA. The CDR3 DNA follows: TGCAGCGTTGAAACAGGGGCGGGCAATGAGCAGTTCTTC. Amino acid sequence: CSVETGAGNEQFF.

For this clonotype: A much larger clonotype is one base distant, so this may be a read error. J is TRBJ1-6 and V is TRBV7-9, with D uncertain. This CDR3 spans 17 amino acids. Germline V lookup: CDR1 SEHNR, CDR2 FQNEAQ (reference sequence). The CDR3 loop is CASSLASGRPYNSPPHF. The CDR3 bases are TGTGCCAGCAGCTTAGCGTCGGGGAGACCCTATAATTCACCCCCCCACTTT.

This clonotype appeared many times. The chain carries TRBV20-1 and TRBJ2-4, with 9 bases lining up with TRBD2. In germline, CDR1 is DFQATT, CDR2 SNEGSKA (reference sequence). The CDR3 is 17 residues long. V was clipped by 5 bases and J by 0 bases; unmatched bases: 11. The CDR3 DNA reads TGCAGTGCTGGGGGGCTAGCGGGATCCCAAGCCAAAAACATTCAGTACTTC. Translated, it gives CSAGGLAGSQAKNIQYF.

Many counts were recorded for this clonotype. The chain carries TRBV24-1 and TRBJ2-3, with 9 bases fitting TRBD2. V gave up 4 bases and J gave up 0 bases; unmatched junction bases: 7. This CDR3 contains 17 residues. Germline-derived CDR1 and CDR2 are KGHDR and SFDVKD. Here the CDR3 DNA reads TGTGCCACCAGTGAAGCTCTTACTAGCGGGAGCACAGATACGCAGTATTTT. Translated: CATSEALTSGSTDTQYF.

This chain's CDR3 is CASSCSGLAGGRQETQYF. The CDR3 DNA sequence: TGTGCCAGCAGCTGTTCGGGACTAGCGGGGGGACGGCAAGAGACCCAGTACTTC. The chain couples TRBV28 to TRBJ2-5; 15 bases are shared with TRBD2. The CDR3 is made up of 18 amino acids. V dropped 6 bases and J dropped 2; count of bases not matched to a gene: 10. CDR1 MDHEN and CDR2 SYDVKM come from the germline V gene.

This clonotype has at least ten counts. This chain uses TRBV6-1 with TRBJ2-5; TRBD2 is a possible D gene (5 bases). Looked up from germline, CDR1 is MNHNS and CDR2 is SASEGT. V dropped 5 bases and J dropped 4 bases, with 14 bases sitting between them. The CDR3 runs 14 residues. The CDR3 DNA reads TGTGCCAGCAGTCCCGGAGGCCTGGGAGAGACCCAGTACTTC. Protein product: CASSPGGLGETQYF.

This clonotype was seen many times. The J gene is TRBJ2-3, the V gene TRBV28; 9 positions match TRBD2. CDR1 and CDR2 from the germline V gene are MDHEN and SYDVKM. J gave up 4 bases and V 6 bases, and 5 bases lay outside the gene matches. CDR3 size: 14 residues. The DNA of the CDR3 is TGTGCCAGCAGCCCGGGACTAGCCCCAGATACGCAGTATTTT. Its translation is CASSPGLAPDTQYF. The full variable domain, with the rest looked up from reference TRBV28 and TRBJ2-3, is DVKVTQSSRYLVKRTGEKVFLECVQDMDHENMFWYRQDPGLGLRLIYFSYDVKMKEKGDIPEGYSVSREKKERFSLILESASTNQTSMYLCASSPGLAPDTQYFGPGTRLTVL.